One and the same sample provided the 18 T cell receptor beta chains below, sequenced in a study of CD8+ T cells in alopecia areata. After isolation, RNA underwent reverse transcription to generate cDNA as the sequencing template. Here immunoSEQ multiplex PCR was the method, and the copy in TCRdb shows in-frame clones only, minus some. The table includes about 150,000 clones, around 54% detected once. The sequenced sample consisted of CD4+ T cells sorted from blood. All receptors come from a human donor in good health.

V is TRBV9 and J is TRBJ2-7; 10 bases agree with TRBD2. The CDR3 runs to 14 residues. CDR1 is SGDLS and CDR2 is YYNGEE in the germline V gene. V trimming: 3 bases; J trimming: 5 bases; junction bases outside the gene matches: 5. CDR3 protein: CASSALGTSDEQYF. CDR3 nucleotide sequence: TGTGCCAGCAGCGCCCTCGGGACTAGCGACGAGCAGTACTTC.

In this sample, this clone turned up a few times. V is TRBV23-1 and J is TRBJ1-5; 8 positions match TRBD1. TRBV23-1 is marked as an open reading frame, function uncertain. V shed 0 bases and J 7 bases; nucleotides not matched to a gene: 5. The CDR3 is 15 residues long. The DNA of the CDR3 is TGCGCCAGCAGTCAATCTGGACAGGGCGGGCAGCCCCAGCATTTT. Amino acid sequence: CASSQSGQGGQPQHF.

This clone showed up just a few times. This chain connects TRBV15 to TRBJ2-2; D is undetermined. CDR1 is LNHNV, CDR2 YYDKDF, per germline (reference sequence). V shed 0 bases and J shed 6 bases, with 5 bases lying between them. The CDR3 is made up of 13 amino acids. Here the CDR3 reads CATSRDLSGELFF. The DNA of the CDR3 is TGTGCCACCAGCAGAGACTTGTCCGGGGAGCTGTTTTTT.

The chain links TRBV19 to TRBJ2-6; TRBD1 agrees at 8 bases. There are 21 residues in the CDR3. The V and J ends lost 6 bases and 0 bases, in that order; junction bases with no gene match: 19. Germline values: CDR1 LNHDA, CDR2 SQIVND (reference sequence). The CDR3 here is CASSLRDRLAYTDSGANVLTF. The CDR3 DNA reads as TGTGCCAGTAGCCTACGGGACAGGCTAGCCTACACTGACTCTGGGGCCAACGTCCTGACTTTC.

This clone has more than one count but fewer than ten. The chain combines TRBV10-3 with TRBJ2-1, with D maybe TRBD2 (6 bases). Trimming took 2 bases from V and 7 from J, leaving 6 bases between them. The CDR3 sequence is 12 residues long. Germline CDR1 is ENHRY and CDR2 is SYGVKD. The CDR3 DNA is TGTGCCATCAGTGAGGGAGGGAATGAGCAGTTCTTC. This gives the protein CAISEGGNEQFF.

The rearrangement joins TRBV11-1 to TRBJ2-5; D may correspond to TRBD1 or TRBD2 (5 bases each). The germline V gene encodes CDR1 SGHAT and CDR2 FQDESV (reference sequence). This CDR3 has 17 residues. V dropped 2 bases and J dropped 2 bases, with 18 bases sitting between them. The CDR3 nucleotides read TGTGCCAGCAGCTTACTCCGTGGGGGTTTGAGTCAAGAGACCCAGTACTTC. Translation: CASSLLRGGLSQETQYF.

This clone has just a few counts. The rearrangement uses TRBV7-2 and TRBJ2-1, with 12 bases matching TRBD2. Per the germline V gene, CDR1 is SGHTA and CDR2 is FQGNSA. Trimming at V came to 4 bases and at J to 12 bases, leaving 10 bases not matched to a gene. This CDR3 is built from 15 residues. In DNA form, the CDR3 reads TGTGCCAGCAGCTCGACTAGCGGGAGTGCAGTAAGGCAGTTCTTC. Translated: CASSSTSGSAVRQFF.

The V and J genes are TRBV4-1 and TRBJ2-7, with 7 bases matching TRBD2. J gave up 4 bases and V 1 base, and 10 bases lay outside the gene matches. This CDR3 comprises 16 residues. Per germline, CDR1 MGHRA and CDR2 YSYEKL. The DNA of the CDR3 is TGCGCCAGCAGCCAAGTGCTGGGGGGGATAAGTTACGAGCAGTACTTC. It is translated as CASSQVLGGISYEQYF.

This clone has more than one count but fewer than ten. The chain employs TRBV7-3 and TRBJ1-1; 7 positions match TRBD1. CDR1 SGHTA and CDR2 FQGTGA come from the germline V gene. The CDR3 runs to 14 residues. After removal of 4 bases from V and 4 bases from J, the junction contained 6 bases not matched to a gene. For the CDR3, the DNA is TGTGCCAGCAGCTACAGGGGTTATTCCACTGAAGCTTTCTTT. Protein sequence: CASSYRGYSTEAFF.

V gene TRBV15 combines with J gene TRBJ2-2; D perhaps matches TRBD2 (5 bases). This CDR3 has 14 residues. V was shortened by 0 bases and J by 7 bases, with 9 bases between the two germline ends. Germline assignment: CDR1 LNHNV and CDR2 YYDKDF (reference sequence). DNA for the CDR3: TGTGCCACCAGCAGAGATGAGGAGGTCGGGGAGCTGTTTTTT. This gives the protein CATSRDEEVGELFF.

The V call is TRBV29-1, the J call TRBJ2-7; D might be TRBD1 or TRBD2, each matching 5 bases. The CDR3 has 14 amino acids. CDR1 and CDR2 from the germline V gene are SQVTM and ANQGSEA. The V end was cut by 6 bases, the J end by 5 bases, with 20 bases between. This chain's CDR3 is CSVAWRFRANEQYF. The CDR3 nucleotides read TGCAGCGTCGCATGGAGGTTCAGGGCTAACGAGCAGTACTTC.

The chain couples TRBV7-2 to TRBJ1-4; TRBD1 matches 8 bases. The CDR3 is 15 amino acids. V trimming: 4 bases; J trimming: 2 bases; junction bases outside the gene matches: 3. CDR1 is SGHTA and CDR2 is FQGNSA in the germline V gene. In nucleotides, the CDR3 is TGTGCCAGCAGCTGGCGACAGGGGACTAATGAAAAACTGTTTTTT. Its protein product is CASSWRQGTNEKLFF.

For the CDR3, the DNA is TGTGCCAGCAGTGCTGCCCCCGAGCAGTACTTC. Its protein product is CASSAAPEQYF. The chain joins TRBV2 to TRBJ2-7; no clear D. Germline assignment: CDR1 SNHLY and CDR2 FYNNEI. Trimming left V 4 bases short and J 6 bases short, with 7 bases between. This CDR3 has 11 residues.

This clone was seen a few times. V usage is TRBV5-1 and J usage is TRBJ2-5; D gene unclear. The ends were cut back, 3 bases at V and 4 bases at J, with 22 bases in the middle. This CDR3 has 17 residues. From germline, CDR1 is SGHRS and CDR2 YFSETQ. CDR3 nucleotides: TGCGCCAGCAGCTCTCTCCGGTCGGGTGGGATAGGAGAGACCCAGTACTTC. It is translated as CASSSLRSGGIGETQYF.

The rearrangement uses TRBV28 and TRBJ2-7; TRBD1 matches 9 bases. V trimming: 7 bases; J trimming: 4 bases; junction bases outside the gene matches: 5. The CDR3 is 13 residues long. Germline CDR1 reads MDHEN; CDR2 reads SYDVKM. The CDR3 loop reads CASITTGGYEQYF. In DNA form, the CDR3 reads TGTGCCAGCATAACGACAGGGGGGTACGAGCAGTACTTC.

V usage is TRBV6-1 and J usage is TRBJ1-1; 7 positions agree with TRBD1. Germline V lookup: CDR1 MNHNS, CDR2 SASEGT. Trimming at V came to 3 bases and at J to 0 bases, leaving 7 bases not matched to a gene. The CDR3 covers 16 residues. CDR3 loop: CASSDDRARMNTEAFF. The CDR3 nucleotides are TGTGCCAGCAGTGACGACAGGGCCCGAATGAACACTGAAGCTTTCTTT.

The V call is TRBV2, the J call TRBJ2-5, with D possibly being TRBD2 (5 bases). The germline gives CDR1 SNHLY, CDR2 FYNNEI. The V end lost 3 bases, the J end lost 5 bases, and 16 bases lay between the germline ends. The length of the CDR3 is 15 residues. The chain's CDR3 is CASSDSAGRGETQYF. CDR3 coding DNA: TGTGCCAGCAGTGATTCAGCAGGCCGAGGGGAGACCCAGTACTTC.

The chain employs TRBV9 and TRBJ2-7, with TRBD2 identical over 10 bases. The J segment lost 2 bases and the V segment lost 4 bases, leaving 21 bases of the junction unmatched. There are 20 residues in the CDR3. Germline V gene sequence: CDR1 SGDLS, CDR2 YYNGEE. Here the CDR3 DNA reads TGTGCCAGCAGCCCTACGTCGAGCGGGAGGGCCGGTCCGTATACCTACGAGCAGTACTTC. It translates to CASSPTSSGRAGPYTYEQYF.